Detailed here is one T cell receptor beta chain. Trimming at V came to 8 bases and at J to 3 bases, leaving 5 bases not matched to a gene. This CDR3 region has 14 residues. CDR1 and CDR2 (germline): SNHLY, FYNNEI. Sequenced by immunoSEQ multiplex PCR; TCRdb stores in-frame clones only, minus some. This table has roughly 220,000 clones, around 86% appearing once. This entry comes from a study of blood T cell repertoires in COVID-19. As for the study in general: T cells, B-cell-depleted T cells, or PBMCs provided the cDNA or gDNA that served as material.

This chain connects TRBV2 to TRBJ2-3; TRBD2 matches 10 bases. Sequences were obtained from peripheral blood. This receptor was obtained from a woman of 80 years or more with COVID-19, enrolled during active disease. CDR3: CASQRGGQTDTQYF. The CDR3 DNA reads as TGTGCCAGCCAGCGGGGGGGCCAAACAGATACGCAGTATTTT.